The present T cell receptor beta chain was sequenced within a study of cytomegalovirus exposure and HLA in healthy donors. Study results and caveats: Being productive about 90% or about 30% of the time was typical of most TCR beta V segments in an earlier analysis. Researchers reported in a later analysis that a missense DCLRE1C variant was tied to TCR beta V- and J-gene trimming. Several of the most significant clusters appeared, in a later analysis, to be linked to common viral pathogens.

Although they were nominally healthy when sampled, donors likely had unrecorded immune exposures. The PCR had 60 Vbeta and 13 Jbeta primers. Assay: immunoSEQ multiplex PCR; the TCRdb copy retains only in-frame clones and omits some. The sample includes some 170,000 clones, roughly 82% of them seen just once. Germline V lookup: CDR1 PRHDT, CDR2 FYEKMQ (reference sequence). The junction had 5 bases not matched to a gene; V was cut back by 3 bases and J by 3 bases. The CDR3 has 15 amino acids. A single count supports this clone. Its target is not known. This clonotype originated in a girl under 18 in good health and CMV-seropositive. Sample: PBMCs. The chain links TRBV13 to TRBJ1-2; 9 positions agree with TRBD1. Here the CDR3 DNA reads TGTGCCAGCAGCTTCCGGGACAGGGTCGACTATGGCTACACCTTC. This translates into CASSFRDRVDYGYTF.